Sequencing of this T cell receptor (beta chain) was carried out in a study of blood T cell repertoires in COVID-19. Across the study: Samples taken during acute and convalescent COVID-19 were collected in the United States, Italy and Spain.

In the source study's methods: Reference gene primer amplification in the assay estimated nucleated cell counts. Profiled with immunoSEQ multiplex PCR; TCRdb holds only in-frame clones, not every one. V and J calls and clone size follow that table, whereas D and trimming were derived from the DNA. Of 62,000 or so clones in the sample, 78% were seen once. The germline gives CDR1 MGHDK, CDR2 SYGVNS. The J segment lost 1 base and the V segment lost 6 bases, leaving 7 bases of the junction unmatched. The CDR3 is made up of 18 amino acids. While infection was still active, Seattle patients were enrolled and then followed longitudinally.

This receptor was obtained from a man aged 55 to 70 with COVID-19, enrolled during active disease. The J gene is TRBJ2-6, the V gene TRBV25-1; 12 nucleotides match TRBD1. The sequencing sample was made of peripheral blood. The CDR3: CASSLMGQGASGANVLTF. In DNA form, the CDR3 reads TGTGCCAGCAGCCTCATGGGACAGGGGGCGTCTGGGGCCAACGTCCTGACTTTC.